This TCR beta chain stems from a study of T cells after yellow fever vaccination. On this clonotype: Its specificity is not known.

5'RACE template switching produced TCR cDNA carrying a universal primer site and UMIs. TCRdb re-analysed the 5' RACE reads in MiXCR, keeping a single row per CDR3 protein. The sample holds some 320,000 distinct CDR3 sequences, 8.7% seen once. Study-wide results and caveats: Post-booster reappearance was seen for most primary-vaccination clones (around 97% CD4, roughly 88% CD8). Overall, a small share of clonotypes was seen in both CD4 and CD8 compartments. Researchers cautioned that FACS-sorted repertoires could harbor abundant clonotypes contaminating from the bulk population.

The source of this sequence is a man younger than 30 who received the YFV17D yellow fever vaccine. Sequences were derived from CD4+ T cells sorted from PBMCs, sampled 5 days after the yellow fever booster vaccination.

The DNA for the CDR3 is TGTGCCAGCTCCCGCGGGGGGGCGATTGAGCAGTTCTTC. It yields the protein CASSRGGAIEQFF. The chain combines TRBV18 with TRBJ2-1, with 9 bases identical to TRBD2. The V and J ends lost 6 bases and 9 bases, in that order; junction bases with no gene match: 6. Germline CDR1 is KGHSH and CDR2 is LQKENI. The length of the CDR3 is 13 residues. The full variable domain, in which reference TRBV18 and TRBJ2-1 provide the parts outside the CDR3, is NAGVMQNPRHLVRRRGQEARLRCSPMKGHSHVYWYRQLPEEGLKFMVYLQKENIIDESGMPKERFSAEFPKEGPSILRIQQVVRGDSAAYFCASSRGGAIEQFFGPGTRLTVL.